These 23 T cell receptor beta chains were all obtained from the same sample, sequenced in a study of blood T cells in healthy people across ages. PCR was performed a second time for about 6 to 11 cycles using a sample-barcoded 5' primer and a J-beta primer mix. TCRdb passed the 5' RACE reads through MiXCR, listing each CDR3 protein once. The repertoire holds some 940,000 distinct CDR3 sequences, 25% to 35% seen once, with more than 8.5% in the top ten. The same sample was also used in a study of T cells of mothers and their children.

Sequenced material: blood. The receptor set was obtained from a woman between 40 and 50 years old in good health.

On this clonotype: A read error may explain this, as a much larger clone is one base away. The chain is built from TRBV7-9 and TRBJ2-1, with D unresolved. The DNA end is more similar to TRBJ2-7, so the J call may be wrong. The V gene's germline CDR1 is SEHNR and CDR2 FQNEAQ (reference sequence). CDR3 size: 14 residues. The CDR3 nucleotides are TGTGCCAGCAGGTTCAGGTCCTCCTACAATGAGCAGTACTTC. This sequence encodes CASRFRSSYNEQYF.

This chain joins TRBV3-1 and TRBJ1-2, with 7 bases matching TRBD1. Germline CDR1 LGHDT, CDR2 YNNKEL (reference sequence). V was pared by 0 bases and J by 1 base, with 5 bases of the junction left unmatched. The CDR3 contains 16 residues. The CDR3 here is CASSQEGQPYNYGYTF. For the CDR3, the DNA is TGTGCCAGCAGCCAAGAGGGACAGCCTTATAACTATGGCTACACCTTC.

This clonotype was observed a handful of times. As DNA, the CDR3 is TGCAGTGCTCTTCATATGAGCTCCTACGAGCAGTACTTC. It codes for CSALHMSSYEQYF. This sequence joins TRBV20-1 and TRBJ2-7; D call uncertain. The V gene's germline CDR1 is DFQATT and CDR2 SNEGSKA (reference sequence). The CDR3 contains 13 residues. Deletions cut 5 bases from V and 0 bases from J, with 11 bases between.

The CDR3 DNA sequence: TGCGCCAGCAGCCAAGATCTCGGGGGATGGGAGGCTTTCTTT. Translating gives CASSQDLGGWEAFF. The chain has TRBV4-1 and TRBJ1-1, with TRBD1 as a possible D gene (5 bases). V gave up 0 bases and J gave up 11 bases, with 16 bases separating them. Germline V gene sequence: CDR1 MGHRA, CDR2 YSYEKL. There are 14 residues in the CDR3.

This clonotype has at least ten counts. The chain's CDR3 is CSARDGTSGVLQETQYF. The CDR3 DNA reads TGCAGTGCTAGAGATGGGACCAGCGGAGTACTCCAAGAGACCCAGTACTTC. The chain couples TRBV20-1 to TRBJ2-5; TRBD1 or TRBD2 may be the D gene (5 bases each). Germline CDR1 DFQATT, CDR2 SNEGSKA (reference sequence). There are 17 residues in the CDR3. Deletions cut 0 bases from V and 1 base from J, with 18 bases between.

A note on this clonotype: This may stem from a read error, because a much larger clone lies one nucleotide away. The J gene is TRBJ2-7, the V gene TRBV29-1; 7 bases agree with TRBD1. The CDR3 is 14 residues long. The trim removed 6 bases at V and 7 bases at J, leaving 15 bases unmatched. Germline V gives CDR1 SQVTM, CDR2 ANQGSEA. For the CDR3, the DNA is TGCAGCGTGTCCGGGACAGCATCTTACAATGAGCAGTACTTC. Translated, it gives CSVSGTASYNEQYF.

This clonotype occurred many times. The chain has TRBV4-1 and TRBJ2-5; D is perhaps TRBD2 (6 bases). Trimming took off 3 bases at V and 3 bases at J, with 14 bases between the two ends. The germline V gene has CDR1 MGHRA and CDR2 YSYEKL. The CDR3 is 15 residues long. The CDR3 bases are TGCGCCAGCAGCCAGGGGACGACTAGAAAAGAGACCCAGTACTTC. It encodes CASSQGTTRKETQYF.

This clonotype was recorded at least ten times. V usage is TRBV6-2 or TRBV6-3 and J usage is TRBJ1-5, with 7 bases identical to TRBD1. CDR1 is MNHEY, CDR2 SVGEGT, per germline. With V trimmed by 6 bases and J by 3 bases, 8 bases remained unmatched. The CDR3 has 15 amino acids. The DNA for the CDR3 is TGTGCCAGCAGCCGTGACAGGGACCTCAATCAGCCCCAGCATTTT. It codes for CASSRDRDLNQPQHF.

This chain connects TRBV18 to TRBJ1-2, with 10 bases identical to TRBD1. The CDR3 loop spans 15 amino acids. Per the germline V gene, CDR1 is KGHSH and CDR2 is LQKENI. V gave up 3 bases and J gave up 8 bases; unmatched junction bases: 9. CDR3: CASSPSGTGVGGYTF. The CDR3 DNA sequence: TGTGCCAGCTCACCGTCCGGGACAGGGGTAGGAGGCTACACCTTC.

This chain uses TRBV3-1 with TRBJ2-1; 10 bases line up with TRBD1. With 2 bases clipped from V and 7 bases from J, the junction kept 11 bases outside the gene matches. Germline V CDR1 and CDR2: LGHDT, YNNKEL (reference sequence). The CDR3 is 17 amino acids. CDR3 sequence: CASSQSPRQGARNEQFF. The CDR3 DNA is TGTGCCAGCAGCCAAAGCCCACGACAGGGGGCGAGGAATGAGCAGTTCTTC.

This clonotype appeared many times. The V call is TRBV2, the J call TRBJ2-7; D gene uncertain. Trimming pared 5 bases from V and 3 bases from J, leaving 14 bases between. CDR1 SNHLY and CDR2 FYNNEI come from the germline V gene. CDR3 size: 14 residues. The CDR3 loop is CASSLRLSYYEQYF. The CDR3 region has the DNA TGTGCCAGCAGTTTAAGGTTGTCCTACTACGAGCAGTACTTC.

The gene calls are TRBV28 and TRBJ1-2; D gene uncertain. Germline loops: CDR1 MDHEN, CDR2 SYDVKM. CDR3 size: 14 residues. Between the trimmed V and J ends, which lost 5 bases and 4 bases, there was a span of 14 bases. The CDR3 DNA follows: TGTGCCAGCAGTCCCCCGACTAAGCTCTATGGCTACACCTTC. Its protein product is CASSPPTKLYGYTF.

This clonotype occurred a few times. Given a much more abundant clone one base away, this may be a read error. The chain carries TRBV5-1 and TRBJ2-3, with D perhaps matching TRBD1 (5 bases). Germline assignment: CDR1 SGHRS and CDR2 YFSETQ. The CDR3 is 14 amino acids. The CDR3 protein is CASSLGMGPDTRYF. The CDR3 nucleotides read TGCGCCAGCAGCTTGGGGATGGGGCCAGATACGCGGTATTTT.

The chain links TRBV19 to TRBJ1-5, with D possibly being TRBD1 (6 bases). The germline gives CDR1 LNHDA, CDR2 SQIVND (reference sequence). This CDR3 region has 18 residues. Trimming took off 5 bases at V and 1 base at J, with 21 bases between the two ends. The CDR3 protein is CASSPRGADLLSNQPQHF. CDR3 DNA sequence: TGTGCCAGTAGTCCCCGGGGGGCGGACCTTCTGAGCAATCAGCCCCAGCATTTT.

The V call is TRBV12-3 or TRBV12-4, the J call TRBJ2-7; a possible D gene is TRBD1 (5 bases). Trimming took off 5 bases at V and 0 bases at J, with 14 bases between the two ends. The CDR3 has 15 residues. The CDR3 here is CASSGKQVGSYEQYF. The CDR3 DNA sequence: TGTGCCAGCAGTGGGAAACAGGTCGGCTCCTACGAGCAGTACTTC.

This clonotype has a count of ten or more. J is TRBJ2-7 and V is TRBV7-9, with D maybe TRBD1 (6 bases). V lost 5 bases, J lost 3 bases, and 11 bases lay in between. Germline CDR1 and CDR2: SEHNR and FQNEAQ (reference sequence). The CDR3 extends over 13 amino acids. DNA of the CDR3: TGTGCCAGCAGCGCCGGACAGTTCTACGAGCAGTACTTC. Protein sequence: CASSAGQFYEQYF. The variable domain in full, with the rest retrieved from reference TRBV7-9 and TRBJ2-7, is DTGVSQNPRHKITKRGQNVTFRCDPISEHNRLYWYRQTLGQGPEFLTYFQNEAQLEKSRLLSDRFSAERPKGSFSTLEIQRTEQGDSAMYLCASSAGQFYEQYFGPGTRLTVT.

This clonotype was counted at least ten times. The V gene is TRBV29-1, the J gene TRBJ2-1; D is possibly TRBD1 (5 bases). Germline values: CDR1 SQVTM, CDR2 ANQGSEA. The CDR3 runs 15 residues. Deletions cut 7 bases from V and 2 bases from J, with 18 bases between. CDR3 region: CSAGRTRLTYNEQFF. CDR3 DNA: TGCAGCGCGGGTCGGACACGATTAACCTACAATGAGCAGTTCTTC.

This clonotype was found many times. The J gene is TRBJ2-7, the V gene TRBV20-1; 13 bases line up with TRBD2. The germline gives CDR1 DFQATT, CDR2 SNEGSKA (reference sequence). V gave up 1 base and J gave up 1 base; unmatched junction bases: 4. This CDR3 contains 16 residues. The CDR3 DNA follows: TGCAGTGCTAGAGTACTAGCGGGGGGGATATCCTACGAGCAGTACTTC. Its protein is CSARVLAGGISYEQYF.

This chain joins TRBV7-8 and TRBJ1-5; no firm D call. CDR1 and CDR2 (germline): SGHVS, FQNEAQ. CDR3 size: 15 residues. With 1 base removed from V and 7 bases from J, the gap between germline ends came to 14 bases. CDR3 protein: CASSLVRERGQPQHF. As DNA, the CDR3 is TGTGCCAGCAGCTTAGTGAGGGAGCGGGGACAGCCCCAGCATTTT.

The sample holds many counts of this clonotype. The rearrangement joins TRBV5-1 to TRBJ2-7; 11 nucleotides align to TRBD1. Germline V gene data show CDR1 as SGHRS and CDR2 as YFSETQ. The CDR3 has 16 amino acids. V lost 0 bases, J lost 3 bases, and 5 bases stayed unmatched. CDR3 DNA: TGCGCCAGCAGCTTGGGAGGACAGGGGGCAGGCTACGAGCAGTACTTC. Its protein is CASSLGGQGAGYEQYF.

Only a few counts were recorded for this clonotype. The chain employs TRBV11-2 and TRBJ2-7, with 14 nucleotides matching TRBD2. The J call may be wrong; the DNA end is better matched by TRBJ2-5. The CDR3 is 18 amino acids. CDR1 SGHAT and CDR2 FQNNGV come from the germline V gene. CDR3 protein: CASSQGTSGGMWFETQYF. CDR3 coding DNA: TGTGCCAGCAGCCAGGGGACTAGCGGGGGCATGTGGTTTGAGACCCAGTACTTC.

This chain connects TRBV7-2 to TRBJ2-5, with D hard to call. The CDR3 is 14 residues long. V dropped 2 bases and J dropped 2 bases, with 9 bases sitting between them. CDR1 and CDR2 (germline): SGHTA, FQGNSA. The CDR3 nucleotides are TGTGCCAGCAGCTTAAGCCGTCCTCAAGAGACCCAGTACTTC. Protein: CASSLSRPQETQYF.

This clonotype was seen repeatedly, ten times or more. This chain uses TRBV4-1 with TRBJ2-4; possibly TRBD1 or TRBD2 for D (6 bases each). V lost 1 base to trimming and J lost 3 bases, with 16 bases between them. CDR1 and CDR2 from the germline V gene are MGHRA and YSYEKL. CDR3 length: 17 amino acids. CDR3 nucleotides: TGCGCCAGCAGCCAAGGAGGGGGGACTTATGACAAAAACATTCAGTACTTC. It translates to CASSQGGGTYDKNIQYF.